This T cell receptor (beta chain) was captured by sequencing in a study of cytomegalovirus exposure and HLA in healthy donors. Study outcomes and limitations: Reports showed the classifier diagnosing cytomegalovirus status with high specificity and sensitivity. In a later analysis, HLA-associated TCR beta chains were more clonally expanded than equally common others.

CDR3 length equals 15 residues. V gave up 5 bases and J gave up 4 bases; unmatched junction bases: 7. Germline V CDR1 and CDR2: MNHEY, SMNVEV (reference sequence). The study ran its PCR with 60 Vbeta and 13 Jbeta primers. Authors' processing steps: Later reanalysis found roughly 80 million unique TCR beta chains, roughly 9.9 million of them shared. Data came from immunoSEQ multiplex PCR; TCRdb stores just in-frame clones and leaves some out. The V and J calls and clone size come from that table; D and trimming were worked out from the DNA. Among some 62,000 clones listed, more than 70% were seen once. There were likely unrecorded immune exposures, though donors were nominally healthy when sampled. A word on this clone: Its antigen is as yet unknown.

Material: PBMCs. This rearrangement joins TRBV27 to TRBJ2-1; 8 nucleotides match TRBD2. This receptor was taken from a man between 18 and 29 years old in good health and CMV-seronegative. The chain's CDR3 is CASSQIAGPYNEQFF. CDR3 bases: TGTGCCAGCAGTCAAATAGCGGGACCTTACAATGAGCAGTTCTTC.